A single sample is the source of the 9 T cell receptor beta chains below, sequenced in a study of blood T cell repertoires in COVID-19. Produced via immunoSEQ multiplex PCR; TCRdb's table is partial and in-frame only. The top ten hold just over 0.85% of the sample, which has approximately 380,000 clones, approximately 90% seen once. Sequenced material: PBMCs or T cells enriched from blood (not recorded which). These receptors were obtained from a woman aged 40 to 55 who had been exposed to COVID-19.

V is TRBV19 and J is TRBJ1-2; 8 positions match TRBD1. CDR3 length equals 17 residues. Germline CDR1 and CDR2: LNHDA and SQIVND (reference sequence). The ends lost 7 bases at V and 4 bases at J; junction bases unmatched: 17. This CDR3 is CASMGAHGTGYIYGYTF. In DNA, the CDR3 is TGTGCCAGTATGGGGGCACACGGGACAGGATATATCTATGGCTACACCTTC.

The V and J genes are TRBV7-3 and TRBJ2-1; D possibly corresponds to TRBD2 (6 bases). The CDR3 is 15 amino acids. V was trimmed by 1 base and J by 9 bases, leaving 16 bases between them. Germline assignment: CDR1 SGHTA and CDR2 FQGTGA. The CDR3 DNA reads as TGTGCCAGCAGCTTAAATGGCGGGGTTTTGTTTGAGCAGTTCTTC. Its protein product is CASSLNGGVLFEQFF.

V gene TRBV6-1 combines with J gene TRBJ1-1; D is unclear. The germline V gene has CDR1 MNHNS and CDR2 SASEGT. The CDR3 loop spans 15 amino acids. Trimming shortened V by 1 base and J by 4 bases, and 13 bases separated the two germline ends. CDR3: CASSEGSTPGTEAFF. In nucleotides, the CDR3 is TGTGCCAGCAGTGAAGGGTCAACCCCGGGCACTGAAGCTTTCTTT.

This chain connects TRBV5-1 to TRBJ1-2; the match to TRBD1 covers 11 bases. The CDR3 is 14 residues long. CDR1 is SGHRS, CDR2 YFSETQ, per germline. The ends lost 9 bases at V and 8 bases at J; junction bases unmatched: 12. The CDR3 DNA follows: TGCGCCACAACTCCGGGACAGGGGGTTTCGGGCTACACCTTC. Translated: CATTPGQGVSGYTF.

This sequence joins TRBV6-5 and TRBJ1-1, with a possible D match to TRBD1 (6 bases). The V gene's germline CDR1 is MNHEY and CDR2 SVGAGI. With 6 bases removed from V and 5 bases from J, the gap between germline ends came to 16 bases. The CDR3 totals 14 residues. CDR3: CASRIQGLGTEAFF. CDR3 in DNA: TGTGCCAGCAGGATACAGGGCTTGGGGACTGAAGCTTTCTTT.

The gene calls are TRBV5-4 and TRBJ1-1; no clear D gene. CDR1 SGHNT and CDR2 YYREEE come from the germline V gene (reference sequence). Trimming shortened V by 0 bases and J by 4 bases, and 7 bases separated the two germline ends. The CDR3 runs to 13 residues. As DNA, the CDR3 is TGTGCCAGCAGCTTGGGTCCGGGCACTGAAGCTTTCTTT. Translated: CASSLGPGTEAFF.

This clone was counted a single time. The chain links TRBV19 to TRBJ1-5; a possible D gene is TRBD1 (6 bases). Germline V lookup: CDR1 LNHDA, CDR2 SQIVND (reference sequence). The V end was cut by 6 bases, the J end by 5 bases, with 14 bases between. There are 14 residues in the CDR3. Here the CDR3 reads CASSPRGPYQPQHF. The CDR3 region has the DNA TGTGCCAGTAGCCCCAGGGGACCCTATCAGCCCCAGCATTTT.

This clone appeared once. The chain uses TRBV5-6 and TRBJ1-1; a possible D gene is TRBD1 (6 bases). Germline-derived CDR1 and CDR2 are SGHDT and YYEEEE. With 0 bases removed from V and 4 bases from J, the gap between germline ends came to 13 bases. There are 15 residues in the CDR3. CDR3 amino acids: CASSLAPQGITEAFF. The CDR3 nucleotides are TGTGCCAGCAGCTTGGCTCCACAGGGAATCACTGAAGCTTTCTTT.

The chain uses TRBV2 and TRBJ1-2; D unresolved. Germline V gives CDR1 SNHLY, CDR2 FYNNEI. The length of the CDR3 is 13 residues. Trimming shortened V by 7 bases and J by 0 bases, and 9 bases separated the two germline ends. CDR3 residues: CASIRQTNYGYTF. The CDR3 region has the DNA TGTGCCAGCATTCGCCAGACTAACTATGGCTACACCTTC.